These T cell receptor beta chains were read from a single sample in a study of blood T cells in healthy people across ages. TCRdb reprocessed the 5' RACE reads via MiXCR and lists one record per CDR3 protein. This sample has 1.5 million to 1.9 million distinct CDR3 sequences, with approximately 42% found just once. Sequencing input: blood. The receptor source for this set is a woman in her late teens or twenties in good health. CDR3s include the opening cysteine and the closing phenylalanine or tryptophan. Fields, in order: J gene, clone size, V gene, D gene, CDR3 DNA, CDR3 protein. A D gene is named only where the DNA matches it firmly. Some rows mark clone size as missing; the rest say once, few, many or name a class of expanded clone.

TRBJ2-7,few,TRBV10-3,TRBD2,TGTGCCATCAGTGACAGAGGGCTAGCGGGGGCGAACGAGCAGTACTTC,CAISDRGLAGANEQYF
TRBJ1-2,few,TRBV12-3/TRBV12-4,.,TGTGCCAGCAGATCCCTTGGGGGGAACTATGGCTACACCTTC,CASRSLGGNYGYTF
TRBJ2-3,.,TRBV11-2,.,TGTGCCAGCAGCGAGAGCGGGCGGATCGCAGATACGCAGTATTTT,CASSESGRIADTQYF
TRBJ1-4,few,TRBV29-1,.,TGCAGCGTTGACAGGGGTAACGAAAAACTGTTTTTT,CSVDRGNEKLFF
TRBJ1-6,.,TRBV15,.,TGTGCCACCAGCACCATCCCGTTAAGGTCACCCCTCCACTTT,CATSTIPLRSPLHF
TRBJ2-1,many,TRBV20-1,TRBD2,TGCAGTGCTAGAGATCAGCGGGGGGGCTCCTACAATGAGCAGTTCTTC,CSARDQRGGSYNEQFF
TRBJ2-3,few,TRBV29-1,.,TGCAGCGTTGCCCACACAGATACGCAGTATTTT,CSVAHTDTQYF
TRBJ2-3,.,TRBV11-2,TRBD2,TGTGCCAGCAGCTTAGATGGGACTATGACAGATACGCAGTATTTT,CASSLDGTMTDTQYF
TRBJ2-4,few,TRBV28,.,TGTGCCAGCAGTTTTTCAGTAGCCAAAAACATTCAGTACTTC,CASSFSVAKNIQYF
TRBJ2-7,.,TRBV6-2/TRBV6-3,TRBD2,TGTGCCAGCGGGGAGACTAGCGGGAGCTACGAGCAGTACTTC,CASGETSGSYEQYF
TRBJ2-4,.,TRBV12-3/TRBV12-4,TRBD1,TGTGCCAGCAGTTTTGGTAGGACAGGGCTTCGGGAGCAGTACTTC,CASSFGRTGLREQYF
TRBJ2-1,.,TRBV6-6,TRBD1,TGTGCCAGCCTCACCGGGACAGGCTTGTACAATGAGCAGTTCTTC,CASLTGTGLYNEQFF
TRBJ2-3,many,TRBV7-2,.,TGTGCCAGCAGGCAGACTAGCACAGATACGCAGTATTTT,CASRQTSTDTQYF
TRBJ2-3,few,TRBV12-3/TRBV12-4,.,TGTGCCAGCAGTGCCCGACTAGTCCCCACAGATACGCAGTATTTT,CASSARLVPTDTQYF
TRBJ2-7,few,TRBV28,TRBD1,TGTGCCAGCAGGTTGACAGGGTACCACGAGCAGTACTTC,CASRLTGYHEQYF
TRBJ2-7,few,TRBV20-1,.,TGCAGTGCTAGAGAGGGGGTCCGGGAGCAGTACTTC,CSAREGVREQYF
TRBJ1-6,.,TRBV29-1,.,TGCAGCGTGGGTCCGACTTATAATTCACCCCTCCACTTT,CSVGPTYNSPLHF
TRBJ1-5,few,TRBV20-1,.,TGCAGTGCTAGGAAGCCCGCAGGGGTGCATCAGCCCCAGCATTTT,CSARKPAGVHQPQHF
TRBJ1-1,.,TRBV4-1,.,TGCGCCAGCAGCCAAGATCTCGTGAGCACTGAAGCTTTCTTT,CASSQDLVSTEAFF
TRBJ1-2,.,TRBV29-1,.,TGCAGCGTTGAGAGAAGTCCTGGCGAGGGCTACACCTTC,CSVERSPGEGYTF
TRBJ1-5,few,TRBV28,.,TGTGCCAGCAGTTTCCGCGGGCGGGGAAATCAGCCCCAGCATTTT,CASSFRGRGNQPQHF
TRBJ2-5,.,TRBV7-9,TRBD2,TGTGCCAGCAGCGACCGGGGGGGGATGGTAGGCGGGACCCAGTACTTC,CASSDRGGMVGGTQYF
TRBJ2-5,.,TRBV12-3/TRBV12-4,.,TGTGCCAGCAGATTGATTAGCGGCCAAGAGACCCAGTACTTC,CASRLISGQETQYF
TRBJ1-4,few,TRBV7-8,TRBD1,TGTGCCAGCAGCGCGGACAGGTACCAGAATGAAAAACGGTTTTTT,CASSADRYQNEKRFF
TRBJ1-1,.,TRBV6-5,.,TGTGCCAGCAGTGTTGCCTCAGGGTACGCTGAAGCTTTCTTT,CASSVASGYAEAFF
TRBJ2-7,many,TRBV20-1,TRBD2,TGCAGTGCTAGAGAGGGTACGGGACTAGGAACCTACGAGCAGTACTTC,CSAREGTGLGTYEQYF
TRBJ1-4,few,TRBV5-4,.,TGTGCCAGCAGCTTGTATGCAACTAATGAAAAACTGTTTTTT,CASSLYATNEKLFF
TRBJ2-7,few,TRBV5-6,.,TGTGCCAGCAGCTTGGGGGTGGTTCAGTACTTC,CASSLGVVQYF
TRBJ2-6,.,TRBV6-2/TRBV6-3,.,TGTGCCAGCAGTTCGGGACCTAGCTCTGGGGCCAACGTCCTGACTTTC,CASSSGPSSGANVLTF